This TCR beta chain was recovered during a study of PD-1 blockade in classical Hodgkin lymphoma. Study-level results: At baseline, newly diagnosed patients reportedly showed less TCR diversity than healthy donors.

Germline V gene sequence: CDR1 SGHVS, CDR2 FQNEAQ. The CDR3 covers 15 residues. The V gene end was trimmed by 4 bases and the J gene end by 4 bases; junction bases not matched to a gene: 9. In the case of this clone: The antigen is undetermined.

Each patient's relapse followed autologous stem cell transplantation, and brentuximab vedotin exposure varied. This table comes from immunoSEQ multiplex PCR, and its TCRdb copy is limited to in-frame clones, with some not included. The data contain fewer than 110,000 clones, approximately 90% of them seen just once; the ten biggest clones take up under 8%. The sequence was obtained from a human donor with classical Hodgkin lymphoma. The source material was peripheral blood mononuclear cells (PBMCs), sampled before the second cycle of nivolumab. V usage is TRBV7-8 and J usage is TRBJ1-2; 7 nucleotides line up with TRBD1. The CDR3 spells CASSSDRTGSYGYTF. The CDR3 region has the DNA TGTGCCAGCAGCTCGGACAGGACAGGATCCTATGGCTACACCTTC.